This T cell receptor (beta chain) appears in the sequencing data of a study of shared clonotypes between healthy human individuals. In its sample, this clone was seen once. Splitting of each subset's genomic DNA was done evenly across several immunoSEQ plates. Some 30,000 T cell genomes, or approximately 190 ng DNA, went into the sorted-subset replicate PCRs. In the study's own analysis: Filtering of immunoSEQ junctional sequences could not match full-length read filtering. Clones were read by immunoSEQ multiplex PCR, and TCRdb kept only the in-frame ones, dropping some. V and J calls and clone size follow that table, whereas D and trimming were derived from the DNA. This table holds fewer than 2.5 million clones, 93% found once. Looked up from germline, CDR1 is LGHNA and CDR2 is YNFKEQ. The CDR3 length is 12 residues. Trimming cost V 6 bases and J 2 bases, with 7 bases left between them.

The TCR originated in a young man in good health. Some clones in this sample may be carry-over from other donors' samples. The sample taken for sequencing was naive CD4+ T cells from PBMCs. Subset denoted: CD45RA+ positively selected. The V gene is TRBV4-2, the J gene TRBJ1-2; D call uncertain. The CDR3 DNA reads TGTGCCAGCAGAGGAGGGAACTATGGCTACACCTTC. Translated: CASRGGNYGYTF.